This T cell receptor beta chain was retrieved from a study of blood T cell repertoires in COVID-19. Study context: Acute and convalescent COVID-19 specimens originated in the United States, Italy and Spain. Nucleic acid was either cDNA or gDNA, and it came from T cells, B-cell-depleted T cells, or PBMCs.

Authors' methods: It was from reference gene primer amplification that nucleated cell counts were estimated. Here immunoSEQ multiplex PCR was the method, and the copy in TCRdb shows in-frame clones only, minus some. For V, J and clone size, that table is used; D and trimming come from the DNA. The sample gives roughly 210,000 clones, under 90% of which show up once; approximately 10% is in the top ten. This CDR3 region has 17 residues. The V segment lost 4 bases and the J segment 5 bases; nucleotides outside the gene matches: 12. In germline, CDR1 is SGHVS, CDR2 FQNEAQ. Patients at the Seattle site were enrolled during active infection and followed longitudinally.

This sequence originates from a woman older than 75 with COVID-19, enrolled during active disease. The chain couples TRBV7-8 to TRBJ1-4, with TRBD1 identical over 8 bases. The sample consisted of peripheral blood. CDR3 nucleotides: TGTGCCAGCAGCTGGGGCCCCGACAGGGGTCCAAATGAAAAACTGTTTTTT. It yields the protein CASSWGPDRGPNEKLFF.